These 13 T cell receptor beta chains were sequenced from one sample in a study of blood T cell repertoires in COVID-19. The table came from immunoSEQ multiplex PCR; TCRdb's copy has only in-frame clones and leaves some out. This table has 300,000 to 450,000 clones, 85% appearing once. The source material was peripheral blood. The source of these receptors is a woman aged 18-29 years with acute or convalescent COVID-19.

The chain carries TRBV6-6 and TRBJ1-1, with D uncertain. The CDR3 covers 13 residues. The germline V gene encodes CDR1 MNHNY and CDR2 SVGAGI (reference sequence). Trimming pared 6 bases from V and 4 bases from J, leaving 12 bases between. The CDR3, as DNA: TGTGCCAGCAGAGACCCGCCGGGCACTGAAGCTTTCTTT. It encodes CASRDPPGTEAFF.

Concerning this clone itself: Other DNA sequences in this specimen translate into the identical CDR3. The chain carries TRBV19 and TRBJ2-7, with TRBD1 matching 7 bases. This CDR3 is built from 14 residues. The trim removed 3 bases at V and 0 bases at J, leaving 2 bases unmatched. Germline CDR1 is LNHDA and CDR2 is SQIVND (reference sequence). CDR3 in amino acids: CASSIAGGSYEQYF. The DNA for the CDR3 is TGTGCCAGTAGTATCGCAGGGGGCTCCTACGAGCAGTACTTC.

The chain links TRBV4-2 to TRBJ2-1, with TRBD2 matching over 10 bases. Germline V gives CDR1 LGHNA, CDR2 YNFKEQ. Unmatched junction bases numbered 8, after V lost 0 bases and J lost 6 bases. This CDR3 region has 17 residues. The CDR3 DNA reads TGTGCCAGCAGCCAAGATCTAGCTAGCGGGGGATCCAATGAGCAGTTCTTC. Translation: CASSQDLASGGSNEQFF.

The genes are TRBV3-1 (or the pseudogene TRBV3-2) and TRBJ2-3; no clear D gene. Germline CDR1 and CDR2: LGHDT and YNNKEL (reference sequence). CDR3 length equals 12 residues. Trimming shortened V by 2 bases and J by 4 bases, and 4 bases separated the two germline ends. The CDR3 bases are TGTGCCAGCAGCCAATCGGCAGATACGCAGTATTTT. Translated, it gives CASSQSADTQYF.

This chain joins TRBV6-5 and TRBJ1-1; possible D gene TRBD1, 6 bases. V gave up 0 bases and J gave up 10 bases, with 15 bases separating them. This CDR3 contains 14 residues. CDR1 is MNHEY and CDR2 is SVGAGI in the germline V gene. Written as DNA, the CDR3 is TGTGCCAGCAGTTACTCGGGGGGGAGAGGGGGAGCTTTCTTT. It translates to CASSYSGGRGGAFF.

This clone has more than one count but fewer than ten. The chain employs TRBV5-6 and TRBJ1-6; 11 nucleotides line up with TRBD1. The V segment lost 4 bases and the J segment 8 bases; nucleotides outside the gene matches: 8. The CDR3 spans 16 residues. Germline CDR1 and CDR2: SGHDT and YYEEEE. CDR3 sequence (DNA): TGTGCCAGCAGCCCGATACCGGGACAGGGGGATTCACCCCTCCACTTT. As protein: CASSPIPGQGDSPLHF.

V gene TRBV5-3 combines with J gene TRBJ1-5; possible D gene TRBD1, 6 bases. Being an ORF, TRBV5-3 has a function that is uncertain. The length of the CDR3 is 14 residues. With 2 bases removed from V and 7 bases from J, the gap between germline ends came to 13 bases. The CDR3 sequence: CARSFRGGGQPQHF. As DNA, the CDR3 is TGTGCCAGAAGCTTTCGGGGGGGCGGACAGCCCCAGCATTTT.

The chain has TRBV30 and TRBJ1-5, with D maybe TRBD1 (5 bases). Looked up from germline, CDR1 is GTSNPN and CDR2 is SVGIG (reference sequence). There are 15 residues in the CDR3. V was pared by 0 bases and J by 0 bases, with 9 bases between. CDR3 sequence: CAWSVQGASNQPQHF. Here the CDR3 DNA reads TGTGCCTGGAGTGTACAAGGGGCTAGCAATCAGCCCCAGCATTTT.

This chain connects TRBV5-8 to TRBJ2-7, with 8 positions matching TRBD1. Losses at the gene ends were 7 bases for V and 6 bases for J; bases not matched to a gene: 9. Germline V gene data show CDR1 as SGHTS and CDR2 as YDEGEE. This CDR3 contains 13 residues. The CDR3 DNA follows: TGTGCCAGCCAGGGGGCGCAGATCAGCGAGCAGTACTTC. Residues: CASQGAQISEQYF.

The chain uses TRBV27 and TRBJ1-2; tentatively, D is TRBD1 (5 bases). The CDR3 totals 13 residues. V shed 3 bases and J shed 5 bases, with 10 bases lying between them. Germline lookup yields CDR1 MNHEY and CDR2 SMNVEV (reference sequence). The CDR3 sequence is CASSFRAGYGYTF. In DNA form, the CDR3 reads TGTGCCAGCAGTTTCAGGGCTGGATATGGCTACACCTTC.

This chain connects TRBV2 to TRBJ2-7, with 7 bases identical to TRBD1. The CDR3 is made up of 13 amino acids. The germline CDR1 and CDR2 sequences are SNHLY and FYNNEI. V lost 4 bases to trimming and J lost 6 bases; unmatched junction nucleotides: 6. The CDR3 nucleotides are TGTGCCAGCAGTGTAGTAGGGGGCGGCGAGCAGTACTTC. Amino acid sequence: CASSVVGGGEQYF.

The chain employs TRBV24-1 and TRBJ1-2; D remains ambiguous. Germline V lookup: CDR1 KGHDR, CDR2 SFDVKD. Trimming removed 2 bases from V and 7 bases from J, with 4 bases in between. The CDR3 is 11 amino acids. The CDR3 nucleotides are TGTGCCACCAGTGATTCAGGTGGCTACACCTTC. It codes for CATSDSGGYTF.

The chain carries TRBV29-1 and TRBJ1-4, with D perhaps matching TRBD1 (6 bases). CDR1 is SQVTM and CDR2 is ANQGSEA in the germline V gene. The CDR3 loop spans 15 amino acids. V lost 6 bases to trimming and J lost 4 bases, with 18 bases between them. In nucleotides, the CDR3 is TGCAGCGTATCGATACCGGGACAAGTTAATGAAAAACTGTTTTTT. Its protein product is CSVSIPGQVNEKLFF. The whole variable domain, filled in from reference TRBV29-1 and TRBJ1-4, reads SAVISQKPSRDICQRGTSLTIQCQVDSQVTMMFWYRQQPGQSLTLIATANQGSEATYESGFVIDKFPISRPNLTFSTLTVSNMSPEDSSIYLCSVSIPGQVNEKLFFGSGTQLSVL.